Below, 19 T cell receptor beta chains from the same sample are listed, as sequenced in a study of OX40 agonist ivuxolimab in advanced cancers. The data were produced by immunoSEQ multiplex PCR, yet TCRdb's version contains in-frame clones alone and is incomplete. The table lists roughly 73,000 clones, roughly 80% of them singletons. Sample: CD4+ or CD8+ T cells sorted from blood, taken in a trial of the OX40 agonist ivuxolimab. The receptors were gathered from an adult with an advanced solid tumor such as melanoma, head and neck, liver or kidney cancer.

This chain uses TRBV11-3 with TRBJ1-2, with a weak D call TRBD1 (6 bases). Trimming stripped 6 bases from V and 4 bases from J, with 9 bases between. The germline V gene encodes CDR1 SGHNT and CDR2 YENEEA. There are 12 residues in the CDR3. The CDR3 DNA reads TGTGCCAGCAGAGAGGGGGTCTATGGCTACACCTTC. Its translation is CASREGVYGYTF.

As regards this clone: Other DNA sequences in this sample translate to the same CDR3. This rearrangement joins TRBV18 to TRBJ1-1; D not certain. Trimming shortened V by 2 bases and J by 1 base, and 8 bases separated the two germline ends. The CDR3 consists of 14 residues. Looked up from germline, CDR1 is KGHSH and CDR2 is LQKENI. Written as DNA, the CDR3 is TGTGCCAGCTCACCAGTAAATTCGAACACTGAAGCTTTCTTT. Its translation: CASSPVNSNTEAFF.

In this sample, this clone turned up a few times. CDR3 protein: CASRFKGGAVMSETQYF. DNA of the CDR3: TGTGCCAGTCGATTCAAAGGGGGCGCAGTGATGTCGGAGACCCAGTACTTC. The chain links TRBV19 to TRBJ2-5, with 7 bases that match TRBD1. Trimming cost V 8 bases and J 5 bases; bases outside gene matches: 20. Looked up from germline, CDR1 is LNHDA and CDR2 is SQIVND (reference sequence). The CDR3 loop spans 17 amino acids.

V and J are TRBV5-1 and TRBJ1-1; unclear D gene. The germline V gene has CDR1 SGHRS and CDR2 YFSETQ. The CDR3 is 12 amino acids. The V and J ends lost 0 bases and 4 bases respectively, with 4 bases between them. CDR3 sequence reads: CASSLDRTEAFF. CDR3 DNA: TGCGCCAGCAGCTTGGATCGCACTGAAGCTTTCTTT.

The V and J genes are TRBV6-1 and TRBJ2-7; D is possibly TRBD2 (5 bases). V was pared by 5 bases and J by 2 bases, with 16 bases between. Germline-derived CDR1 and CDR2 are MNHNS and SASEGT. The CDR3 totals 15 residues. DNA for the CDR3: TGTGCCAGCAGTTCGGCCGGAGGCGGAACCTACGAGCAGTACTTC. Translating gives CASSSAGGGTYEQYF.

Remarks on this clone: The identical CDR3 is also encoded by other nucleotide sequences in the sample. This rearrangement joins TRBV27 to TRBJ1-6, with TRBD1 identical over 7 bases. Germline V gene sequence: CDR1 MNHEY, CDR2 SMNVEV (reference sequence). The CDR3 contains 14 residues. V lost 3 bases to trimming and J lost 7 bases; unmatched junction nucleotides: 3. The CDR3: CASSFQGGNSPLHF. CDR3 bases: TGTGCCAGCAGTTTCCAGGGGGGCAATTCACCCCTCCACTTT.

CDR3 nucleotide sequence: TGTGCCTGGATTAAGGGGGGGGGAGAGACCCAGTACTTC. Translating gives CAWIKGGGETQYF. The chain couples TRBV30 to TRBJ2-5, with D perhaps matching TRBD2 (7 bases). Looked up from germline, CDR1 is GTSNPN and CDR2 is SVGIG (reference sequence). The V and J ends lost 4 bases and 4 bases respectively, with 13 bases between them. The CDR3 is 13 amino acids.

The rearrangement links TRBV4-1 to TRBJ1-1; no clear D. In germline, CDR1 is MGHRA, CDR2 YSYEKL. This CDR3 has 13 amino acids. The V gene lost 0 bases and the J gene lost 4 bases, with 6 bases spanning the gap. DNA of the CDR3: TGCGCCAGCAGCCAAGAACGGCTCACTGAAGCTTTCTTT. Translating gives CASSQERLTEAFF.

The CDR3 sequence: CATYGGSGGSYEQYF. DNA for the CDR3: TGTGCCACCTACGGGGGGAGCGGGGGGTCCTACGAGCAGTACTTC. The V gene is TRBV6-6, the J gene TRBJ2-7; 9 bases are a match to TRBD2. Germline V gives CDR1 MNHNY, CDR2 SVGAGI (reference sequence). V dropped 10 bases and J dropped 1; count of bases not matched to a gene: 11. CDR3 size: 15 residues.

The chain has TRBV9 and TRBJ2-1; 15 nucleotides align to TRBD2. Trimming took 2 bases from V and 2 from J; bases not matched to a gene: 8. Germline V gene lookup returns CDR1 SGDLS and CDR2 YYNGEE. The CDR3 runs 19 residues. The CDR3 DNA reads TGTGCCAGCAGCGTTGAGGGACTAGCGGGGGGCCATACCTACAATGAGCAGTTCTTC. Encoded protein: CASSVEGLAGGHTYNEQFF.

The V and J genes are TRBV6-1 and TRBJ1-4; D possibly corresponds to TRBD1 (5 bases). The germline V gene encodes CDR1 MNHNS and CDR2 SASEGT. Trimming took off 3 bases at V and 8 bases at J, with 25 bases between the two ends. This CDR3 region has 18 residues. The CDR3 bases are TGTGCCAGCAGTGAGAGTGCCCCAGGGTTGCACGGCTCGGAAAAACTGTTTTTT. Residues: CASSESAPGLHGSEKLFF.

This clone was observed a handful of times. The gene calls are TRBV14 and TRBJ2-7, with 7 positions matching TRBD2. Per germline, CDR1 SGHDN and CDR2 FVKESK. The CDR3 consists of 14 residues. After removal of 4 bases from V and 0 bases from J, the junction contained 3 bases not matched to a gene. The DNA of the CDR3 is TGTGCCAGCAGCCCAGGGAGGGGCTCCTACGAGCAGTACTTC. This sequence encodes CASSPGRGSYEQYF.

The CDR3 reads CASSLTGAGETQYF. DNA for the CDR3: TGCGCCAGCAGCTTGACAGGGGCTGGTGAGACCCAGTACTTC. V and J are TRBV5-1 and TRBJ2-5; 7 positions agree with TRBD1. The CDR3 runs 14 residues. V trimming: 1 base; J trimming: 5 bases; junction bases outside the gene matches: 5. From germline, CDR1 is SGHRS and CDR2 YFSETQ.

The chain couples TRBV19 to TRBJ2-7; 7 positions agree with TRBD2. Unmatched junction bases numbered 14, after V lost 6 bases and J lost 6 bases. Germline CDR1 LNHDA, CDR2 SQIVND (reference sequence). CDR3 length: 15 amino acids. The chain's CDR3 is CASRGYSGRRGEQYF. In nucleotides, the CDR3 is TGTGCCAGTAGGGGTTATAGCGGGCGCCGTGGCGAGCAGTACTTC.

The V gene is TRBV11-2, the J gene TRBJ1-5; D might be TRBD1 (5 bases). V lost 5 bases and J 5 bases, leaving 16 bases between the germline ends. The V gene's germline CDR1 is SGHAT and CDR2 FQNNGV. CDR3 length: 15 amino acids. This CDR3 reads CASSLGRGSDQPQHF. Written as DNA, the CDR3 is TGTGCCAGCAGCCTAGGCCGGGGGTCGGATCAGCCCCAGCATTTT.

The rearrangement uses TRBV10-3 and TRBJ2-1; 8 bases align to TRBD2. Unmatched junction bases numbered 11, after V lost 8 bases and J lost 5 bases. CDR3 size: 15 residues. The germline gives CDR1 ENHRY, CDR2 SYGVKD. This chain's CDR3 is CAIRRSGGENNEQFF. DNA of the CDR3: TGTGCCATCCGAAGGTCCGGGGGGGAAAACAATGAGCAGTTCTTC.

A few counts support this clone. The V gene is TRBV16, the J gene TRBJ1-5; D is undetermined. The germline V gene encodes CDR1 KGHSY and CDR2 FQNENV. V was pared by 4 bases and J by 5 bases, with 6 bases between. This CDR3 region has 12 residues. In nucleotides, the CDR3 is TGTGCCAGCAGCCCGTCCGATCAGCCCCAGCATTTT. This encodes CASSPSDQPQHF.

The J gene is TRBJ1-6, the V gene TRBV9; D remains ambiguous. Germline V gives CDR1 SGDLS, CDR2 YYNGEE. V lost 2 bases, J lost 9 bases, and 12 bases lay in between. CDR3 length: 14 amino acids. The CDR3 sequence: CASSVTGGGSPLHF. The DNA of the CDR3 is TGTGCCAGCAGCGTCACCGGAGGTGGTTCACCCCTCCACTTT.

The chain employs TRBV28 and TRBJ1-1, with a weak D call TRBD1 (6 bases). The length of the CDR3 is 17 residues. CDR1 and CDR2 from the germline V gene are MDHEN and SYDVKM. V lost 3 bases and J 1 base, leaving 18 bases between the germline ends. The CDR3: CASSFTPRGAANTEAFF. CDR3 sequence (DNA): TGTGCCAGCAGTTTCACCCCTCGGGGGGCGGCGAACACTGAAGCTTTCTTT.